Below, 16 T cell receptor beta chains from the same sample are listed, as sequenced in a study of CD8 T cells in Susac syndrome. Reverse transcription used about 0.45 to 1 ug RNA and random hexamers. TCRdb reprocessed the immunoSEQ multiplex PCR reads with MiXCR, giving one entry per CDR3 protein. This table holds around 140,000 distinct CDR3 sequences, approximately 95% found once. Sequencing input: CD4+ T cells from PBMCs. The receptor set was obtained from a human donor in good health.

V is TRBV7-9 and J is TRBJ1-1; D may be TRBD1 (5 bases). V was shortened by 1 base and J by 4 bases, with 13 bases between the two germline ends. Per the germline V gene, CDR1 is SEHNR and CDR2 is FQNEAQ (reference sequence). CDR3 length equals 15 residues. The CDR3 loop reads CASSLGWGRGTEAFF. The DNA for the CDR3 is TGTGCCAGCAGCTTAGGTTGGGGGAGGGGCACTGAAGCTTTCTTT.

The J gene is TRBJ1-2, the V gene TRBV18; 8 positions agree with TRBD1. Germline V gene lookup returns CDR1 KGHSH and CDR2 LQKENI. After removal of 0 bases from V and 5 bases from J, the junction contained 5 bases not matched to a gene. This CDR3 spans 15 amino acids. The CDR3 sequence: CASSPPTGGLYGYTF. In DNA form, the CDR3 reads TGTGCCAGCTCACCACCTACAGGGGGACTATATGGCTACACCTTC.

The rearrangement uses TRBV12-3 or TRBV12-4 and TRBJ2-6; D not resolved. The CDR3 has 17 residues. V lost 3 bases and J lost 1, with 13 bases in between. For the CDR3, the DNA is TGTGCCAGCAGTTTTAGGTCTCTCGATTCTGGGGCCAACGTCCTGACTTTC. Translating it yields CASSFRSLDSGANVLTF.

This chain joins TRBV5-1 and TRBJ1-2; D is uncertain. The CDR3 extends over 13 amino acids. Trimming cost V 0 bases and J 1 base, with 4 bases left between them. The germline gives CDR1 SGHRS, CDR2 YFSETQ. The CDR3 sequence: CASSLEVNYGYTF. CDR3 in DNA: TGCGCCAGCAGCTTGGAGGTTAACTATGGCTACACCTTC.

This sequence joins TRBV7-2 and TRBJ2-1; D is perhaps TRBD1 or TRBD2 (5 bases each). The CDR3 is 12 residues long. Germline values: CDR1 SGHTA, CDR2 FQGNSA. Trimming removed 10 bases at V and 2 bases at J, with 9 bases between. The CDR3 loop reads CATLGPYNEQFF. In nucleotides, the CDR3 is TGTGCCACCCTGGGACCCTACAATGAGCAGTTCTTC.

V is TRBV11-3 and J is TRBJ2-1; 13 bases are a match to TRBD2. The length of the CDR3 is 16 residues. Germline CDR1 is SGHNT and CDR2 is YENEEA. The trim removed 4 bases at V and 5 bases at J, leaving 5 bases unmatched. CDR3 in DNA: TGTGCCAGCAGCTCCGGGACTAGCGGGGCCGACAATGAGCAGTTCTTC. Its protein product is CASSSGTSGADNEQFF.

CDR3 sequence reads: CASSVKTGSEAFF. CDR3 nucleotide sequence: TGTGCCAGCAGCGTTAAGACAGGGTCTGAAGCTTTCTTT. V is TRBV9 and J is TRBJ1-1; TRBD1 matches 7 bases. Looked up from germline, CDR1 is SGDLS and CDR2 is YYNGEE. J lost 6 bases, V lost 2 bases, and 4 bases had no gene match. The CDR3 extends over 13 amino acids.

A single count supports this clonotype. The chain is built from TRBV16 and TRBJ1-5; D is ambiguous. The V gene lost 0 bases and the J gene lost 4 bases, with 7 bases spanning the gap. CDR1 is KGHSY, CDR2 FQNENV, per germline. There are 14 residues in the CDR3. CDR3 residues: CASSQSEPNQPQHF. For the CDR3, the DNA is TGTGCCAGCAGCCAATCGGAACCAAATCAGCCCCAGCATTTT.

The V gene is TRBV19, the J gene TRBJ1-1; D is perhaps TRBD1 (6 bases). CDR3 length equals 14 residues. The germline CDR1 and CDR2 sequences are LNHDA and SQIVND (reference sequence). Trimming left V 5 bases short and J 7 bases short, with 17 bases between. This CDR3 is CASSPAPGVGEAFF. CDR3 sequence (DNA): TGTGCCAGTAGTCCCGCCCCAGGGGTGGGTGAAGCTTTCTTT.

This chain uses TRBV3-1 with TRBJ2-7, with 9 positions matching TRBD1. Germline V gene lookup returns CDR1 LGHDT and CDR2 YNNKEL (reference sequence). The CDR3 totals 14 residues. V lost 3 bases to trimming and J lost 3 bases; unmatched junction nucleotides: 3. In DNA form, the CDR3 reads TGTGCCAGCAGCCACGCGGACAGGGGCTACGAGCAGTACTTC. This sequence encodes CASSHADRGYEQYF.

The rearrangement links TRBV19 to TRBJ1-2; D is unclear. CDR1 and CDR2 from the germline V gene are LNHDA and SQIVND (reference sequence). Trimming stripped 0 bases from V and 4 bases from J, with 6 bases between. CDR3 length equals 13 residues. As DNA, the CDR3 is TGTGCCAGTAGTATAGACAGCTTCTATGGCTACACCTTC. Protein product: CASSIDSFYGYTF.

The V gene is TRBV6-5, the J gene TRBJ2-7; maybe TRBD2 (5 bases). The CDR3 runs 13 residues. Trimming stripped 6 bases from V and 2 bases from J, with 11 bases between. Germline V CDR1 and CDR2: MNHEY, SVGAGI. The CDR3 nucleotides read TGTGCCAGCAGATCCCCCGGGACCTACGAGCAGTACTTC. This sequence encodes CASRSPGTYEQYF.

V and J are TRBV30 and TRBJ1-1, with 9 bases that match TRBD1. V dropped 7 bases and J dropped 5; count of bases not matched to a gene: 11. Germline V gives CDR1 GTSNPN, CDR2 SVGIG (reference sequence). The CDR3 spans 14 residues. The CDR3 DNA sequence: TGTGCCTTTTTAGGGACAGGGTCGAGTACTGAAGCTTTCTTT. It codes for CAFLGTGSSTEAFF.

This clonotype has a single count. The CDR3 DNA sequence: TGCAGTGCTAACACAGATACGCAGTATTTT. Its protein product is CSANTDTQYF. V and J are TRBV20-1 and TRBJ2-3; D is uncertain. CDR1 DFQATT and CDR2 SNEGSKA come from the germline V gene (reference sequence). This CDR3 is built from 10 residues. V was trimmed by 4 bases and J by 2 bases, leaving 1 base between them.

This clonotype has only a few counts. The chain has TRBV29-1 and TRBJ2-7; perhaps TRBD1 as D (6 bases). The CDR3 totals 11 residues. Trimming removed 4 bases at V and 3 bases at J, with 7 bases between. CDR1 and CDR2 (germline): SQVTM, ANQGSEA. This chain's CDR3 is CSVADSYEQYF. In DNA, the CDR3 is TGCAGCGTTGCGGACAGCTACGAGCAGTACTTC.

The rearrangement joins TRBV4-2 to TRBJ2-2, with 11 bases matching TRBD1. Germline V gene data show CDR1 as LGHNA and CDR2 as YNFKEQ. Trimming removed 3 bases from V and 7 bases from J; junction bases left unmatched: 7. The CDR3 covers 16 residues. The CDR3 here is CASSHPDRGHGGELFF. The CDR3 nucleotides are TGTGCCAGCAGCCATCCGGACAGGGGGCATGGCGGGGAGCTGTTTTTT.